These 24 T cell receptor beta chains were all obtained from the same sample, sequenced in a study of CD8+ T cells in alopecia areata. Described treatment: oral pan-JAK inhibitor, 5-10 mg twice daily. In each case, RNA was isolated and then reverse transcribed into cDNA as the sequencing template. Using immunoSEQ multiplex PCR, the repertoire was profiled, and TCRdb retains in-frame clones only, with some absent. The top ten hold approximately 3.5% of the sample, which has 190,000 or so clones, 55% to 70% seen once. The material sequenced was CD4+ T cells sorted from blood, taken at week 4, from a patient treated with tofacitinib. These TCRs come from a human donor with alopecia areata.

The CDR3 here is CATSRASNTEAFF. The CDR3 bases are TGTGCCACCAGCAGGGCGAGTAACACTGAAGCTTTCTTT. The chain employs TRBV15 and TRBJ1-1; D gene unclear. Trimming took 3 bases from V and 2 from J, leaving 7 bases between them. The CDR3 extends over 13 amino acids. Germline V CDR1 and CDR2: LNHNV, YYDKDF (reference sequence).

The chain uses TRBV5-1 and TRBJ2-2; possibly TRBD1 for D (5 bases). The length of the CDR3 is 14 residues. In germline, CDR1 is SGHRS, CDR2 YFSETQ. V was clipped by 3 bases and J by 5 bases, with 11 bases between them. In DNA, the CDR3 is TGCGCCAGCAGCTCCGTACAGGCGACCGGGGAGCTGTTTTTT. This gives the protein CASSSVQATGELFF.

The chain links TRBV30 to TRBJ1-5, with 7 positions matching TRBD1. The V gene's germline CDR1 is GTSNPN and CDR2 SVGIG (reference sequence). V trimming: 4 bases; J trimming: 6 bases; junction bases outside the gene matches: 3. This CDR3 is 12 amino acids long. The CDR3 nucleotides are TGTGCCTGGAACAGGGGATCTCAGCCCCAGCATTTT. Protein: CAWNRGSQPQHF. The full variable domain, its missing parts supplied by reference TRBV30 and TRBJ1-5, is SQTIHQWPATLVQPVGSPLSLECTVEGTSNPNLYWYRQAAGRGLQLLFYSVGIGQISSEVPQNLSASRPQDRQFILSSKKLLLSDSGFYLCAWNRGSQPQHFGDGTRLSIL.

In DNA, the CDR3 is TGTGCCTGGAGACTAGCGGGGGGGCCGGGTGAGCAGTTCTTC. Protein product: CAWRLAGGPGEQFF. The chain recombines TRBV30 with TRBJ2-1, with 13 bases that match TRBD2. The V gene's germline CDR1 is GTSNPN and CDR2 SVGIG (reference sequence). The CDR3 covers 14 residues. Unmatched junction bases numbered 5, after V lost 3 bases and J lost 9 bases.

J is TRBJ1-5 and V is TRBV30; 7 nucleotides align to TRBD1. The CDR3 length is 16 residues. Germline assignment: CDR1 GTSNPN and CDR2 SVGIG (reference sequence). The ends lost 4 bases at V and 6 bases at J; junction bases unmatched: 15. The CDR3: CAWTPRGQGLFQPQHF. Written as DNA, the CDR3 is TGTGCCTGGACCCCAAGGGGGCAAGGACTTTTTCAGCCCCAGCATTTT.

Here the CDR3 DNA reads TGTGCCAGCAGCTTAGAGGCGAACACTGAAGCTTTCTTT. Its translation: CASSLEANTEAFF. The rearrangement joins TRBV7-9 to TRBJ1-1; D remains unclear. The CDR3 is 13 amino acids. V gave up 1 base and J gave up 1 base, with 4 bases separating them. Per the germline V gene, CDR1 is SEHNR and CDR2 is FQNEAQ (reference sequence).

This chain uses TRBV4-1 with TRBJ1-2; D gene uncertain. The germline V gene encodes CDR1 MGHRA and CDR2 YSYEKL. V gave up 1 base and J gave up 5 bases, with 8 bases separating them. The CDR3 is made up of 13 amino acids. CDR3 region: CASSQVTVYGYTF. The DNA for the CDR3 is TGCGCCAGCAGCCAAGTCACAGTATATGGCTACACCTTC.

This clone was seen more than once but under ten times. The chain combines TRBV5-1 with TRBJ2-6; D is undetermined. CDR1 SGHRS and CDR2 YFSETQ come from the germline V gene. The length of the CDR3 is 13 residues. The V end lost 6 bases, the J end lost 2 bases, and 6 bases lay between the germline ends. CDR3 DNA: TGCGCCAGCATTGAGGCTGGGGCCAACGTCCTGACTTTC. Encoded protein: CASIEAGANVLTF.

There are a few counts of this clone. The gene calls are TRBV29-1 and TRBJ2-3, with D perhaps matching TRBD2 (6 bases). V gave up 2 bases and J gave up 2 bases, with 14 bases separating them. CDR1 SQVTM and CDR2 ANQGSEA come from the germline V gene. The CDR3 spans 15 residues. CDR3 nucleotide sequence: TGCAGCGTTGAACGCGGGGTGGGGAACACAGATACGCAGTATTTT. Translated: CSVERGVGNTDTQYF.

The V gene is TRBV15, the J gene TRBJ1-1; TRBD1 is a possible D gene (5 bases). CDR1 is LNHNV and CDR2 is YYDKDF in the germline V gene (reference sequence). This CDR3 spans 14 amino acids. V gave up 6 bases and J gave up 0 bases, with 11 bases separating them. The CDR3 region has the DNA TGTGCCACCAGGCGGGGGAGGGTGAACACTGAAGCTTTCTTT. Translated: CATRRGRVNTEAFF.

Written as DNA, the CDR3 is TGCAGCGTTGGCCAGTTAGCCAAAAACATTCAGTACTTC. It is translated as CSVGQLAKNIQYF. V usage is TRBV29-1 and J usage is TRBJ2-4; unclear D gene. The V and J ends lost 4 bases and 0 bases respectively, with 7 bases between them. CDR1 SQVTM and CDR2 ANQGSEA come from the germline V gene. The CDR3 has 13 residues.

There are a few counts of this clone. The gene calls are TRBV4-2 and TRBJ2-5; D possibly corresponds to TRBD2 (5 bases). V lost 1 base and J 5 bases, leaving 11 bases between the germline ends. The CDR3 is 14 amino acids. Germline V gene data show CDR1 as LGHNA and CDR2 as YNFKEQ. The DNA for the CDR3 is TGTGCCAGCAGCCAAGGCGCAACGGGGGAGACCCAGTACTTC. Translated: CASSQGATGETQYF.

This chain uses TRBV25-1 with TRBJ1-1; TRBD1 agrees at 8 bases. The V segment lost 7 bases and the J segment 5 bases; nucleotides outside the gene matches: 9. Germline values: CDR1 MGHDK, CDR2 SYGVNS. The length of the CDR3 is 14 residues. Here the CDR3 reads CASTRTGMGTEAFF. The CDR3, as DNA: TGTGCCAGCACACGGACAGGGATGGGGACTGAAGCTTTCTTT.

This clone was observed a few times. The genes are TRBV4-3 and TRBJ2-2, with 10 bases that match TRBD1. J lost 4 bases, V lost 7 bases, and 6 bases had no gene match. Germline V lookup: CDR1 LGHNA, CDR2 YSLEER. The CDR3 is made up of 15 amino acids. CDR3 sequence reads: CASTPRDRGTGELFF. The CDR3 DNA reads as TGCGCCAGCACGCCCCGGGACAGGGGCACCGGGGAGCTGTTTTTT.

The rearrangement links TRBV5-1 to TRBJ2-3; 7 bases map to TRBD1. The CDR3 sequence is 14 residues long. J lost 4 bases, V lost 1 base, and 3 bases had no gene match. Germline CDR1 is SGHRS and CDR2 is YFSETQ. CDR3 region: CASSLSQGADTQYF. As DNA, the CDR3 is TGCGCCAGCAGCTTGTCCCAGGGGGCAGATACGCAGTATTTT.

The chain is built from TRBV11-2 and TRBJ1-1; D unresolved. The CDR3 covers 15 residues. V lost 2 bases and J 0 bases, leaving 10 bases between the germline ends. In germline, CDR1 is SGHAT, CDR2 FQNNGV. The CDR3: CASSLSGPLNTEAFF. The CDR3 DNA is TGTGCCAGCAGCTTAAGCGGACCGTTGAACACTGAAGCTTTCTTT.

The chain combines TRBV29-1 with TRBJ2-5, with D possibly TRBD2 on 6 matching bases. Germline CDR1 SQVTM, CDR2 ANQGSEA. Trimming pared 6 bases from V and 1 base from J, leaving 15 bases between. The CDR3 runs 14 residues. The CDR3 spells CSVVPGTAQETQYF. CDR3 DNA: TGCAGCGTGGTCCCCGGGACTGCCCAAGAGACCCAGTACTTC.

V gene TRBV7-2 combines with J gene TRBJ2-5; 9 bases are a match to TRBD1. The CDR3 covers 15 residues. Unmatched junction bases numbered 6, after V lost 5 bases and J lost 2 bases. Germline CDR1 is SGHTA and CDR2 is FQGNSA. In DNA form, the CDR3 reads TGTGCCAGCAGCCCGCTAGGGACAGGGCAAGAGACCCAGTACTTC. This gives the protein CASSPLGTGQETQYF.

Here the CDR3 reads CASSGLGQGPKDQETQYF. CDR3 nucleotides: TGTGCCAGCAGTGGGCTGGGACAGGGGCCCAAGGACCAAGAGACCCAGTACTTC. V and J are TRBV25-1 and TRBJ2-5; 10 nucleotides align to TRBD1. The CDR3 is 18 amino acids. Germline V gives CDR1 MGHDK, CDR2 SYGVNS. Trimming removed 4 bases from V and 0 bases from J; junction bases left unmatched: 11.

The V call is TRBV29-1, the J call TRBJ2-5; 10 bases map to TRBD2. Germline V CDR1 and CDR2: SQVTM, ANQGSEA. V lost 6 bases to trimming and J lost 5 bases; unmatched junction nucleotides: 9. The CDR3 is 14 residues long. The CDR3: CSVSVAGGGETQYF. The CDR3 nucleotides are TGCAGCGTGTCCGTAGCGGGGGGTGGGGAGACCCAGTACTTC.

The V gene is TRBV29-1, the J gene TRBJ2-7; D perhaps matches TRBD2 (5 bases). This CDR3 comprises 15 residues. Trimming took off 1 base at V and 3 bases at J, with 16 bases between the two ends. Germline V gives CDR1 SQVTM, CDR2 ANQGSEA. CDR3 nucleotide sequence: TGCAGCGTTGAAGTAGGAGGCCCAGGTCACTACGAGCAGTACTTC. It codes for CSVEVGGPGHYEQYF.

This clone was seen only a few times. This chain links TRBV25-1 with TRBJ2-5; tentatively, D is TRBD1 (5 bases). CDR1 is MGHDK, CDR2 SYGVNS, per germline. The CDR3 totals 16 residues. V lost 2 bases, J lost 4 bases, and 17 bases lay in between. As DNA, the CDR3 is TGTGCCAGCAGTGAAAGGAAGGGGCGCAGAGGAGAGACCCAGTACTTC. This gives the protein CASSERKGRRGETQYF.

V is TRBV15 and J is TRBJ2-3; TRBD1 matches 7 bases. Germline CDR1 reads LNHNV; CDR2 reads YYDKDF (reference sequence). This CDR3 comprises 16 residues. The trim removed 2 bases at V and 2 bases at J, leaving 7 bases unmatched. In DNA form, the CDR3 reads TGTGCCACCAGCAGATCGCCGGGACAGCTCACAGATACGCAGTATTTT. Amino acid sequence: CATSRSPGQLTDTQYF.

V gene TRBV30 combines with J gene TRBJ2-7; D call uncertain. Between the trimmed V and J ends, which lost 0 bases and 3 bases, there was a span of 6 bases. This CDR3 spans 12 amino acids. CDR1 GTSNPN and CDR2 SVGIG come from the germline V gene (reference sequence). This CDR3 reads CAWSVSNYEQYF. The CDR3 nucleotides are TGTGCCTGGAGTGTGTCCAACTACGAGCAGTACTTC.